Detailed here is one T cell receptor beta chain. The antigen is unknown. These data come from a study of cytomegalovirus exposure and HLA in healthy donors. At the level of the study: Genotyping showed roughly 76% of roughly 400 donors falling in the Caucasian-associated ancestry cluster. Whole-study results and caveats: Under in vitro conditions, three CMV-associated chains were confirmed as specific for CMV antigens.

Vbeta (60) and Jbeta (13) primers were used in the PCR. Only in-frame clones appear in the TCRdb table, and some are missing; sequencing was by immunoSEQ multiplex PCR. The repertoire holds about 180,000 clones, with 70% to 85% as singletons. This CDR3 spans 14 amino acids. The V gene's germline CDR1 is MNHEY and CDR2 SVGAGI. The germline V and J ends were trimmed by 0 bases and 0 bases, with 3 bases remaining between them. The sequence derives from a middle-aged woman in good health and CMV-seronegative. Material for sequencing was PBMCs. The V gene is TRBV6-5, the J gene TRBJ1-3; D uncertain. The DNA of the CDR3 is TGTGCCAGCAGTTACTCCAGCTCTGGAAACACCATATATTTT. The encoded protein is CASSYSSSGNTIYF.